This TCR beta chain originates from a study of blood T cell repertoires in COVID-19. Overall study context: The cDNA or gDNA used as material had been derived from T cells, B-cell-depleted T cells, or PBMCs.

Seattle participants joined during active infection and were tracked over time. Sequencing used immunoSEQ multiplex PCR; TCRdb keeps in-frame clones, though not all of them. The sample lists over 90,000 clones, around 67% occurring once. Material: peripheral blood. This clonotype was sampled from a man aged 65 to 79 with COVID-19, enrolled during active disease.

In DNA, the CDR3 is TGTGCCAGCAGTTACAGGGGAGGTTCGCGAAACATTCAGTACTTC. It codes for CASSYRGGSRNIQYF. This sequence joins TRBV6-2 or TRBV6-3 and TRBJ2-4; tentative D call: TRBD2 (6 bases). Germline loops: CDR1 MNHEY, CDR2 SVGEGT. Trimming removed 2 bases at V and 6 bases at J, with 14 bases between. This CDR3 spans 15 amino acids.